This T cell receptor (beta chain) was captured in a study of a mutant IDH1 vaccine in newly diagnosed glioma. Looking at the study overall: Most patients had radiochemotherapy with temozolomide before enrollment; others had one alone.

Method: immunoSEQ multiplex PCR; TCRdb's copy keeps in-frame clones and lacks some. The data contain tens of thousands of clones, approximately 81% of them singletons. Remarks on this clone: The antigen is undetermined.

The germline V gene has CDR1 MNHEY and CDR2 SVGAGI. This CDR3 is built from 15 residues. The trim removed 5 bases at V and 2 bases at J, leaving 4 bases unmatched. Study findings and constraints: Apparently unrelated to pseudoprogression were changes in the top peripheral T cell clonotypes. Vaccine-induced immune responses were detected in approximately 92% of patients.

Time point described: week 23, last vaccination. Each dose delivered 300 ug of mutant IDH1 20-mer peptide subcutaneously with imiquimod. The study enrolled donors with new WHO grade 3 or 4 IDH1-mutant, ATRX-lost astrocytomas. The clonotype originates from a man aged 25 to 40 with glioma. The chain has TRBV6-5 and TRBJ1-4; 8 bases fit TRBD1. Here the sequenced sample was PBMCs, taken from a glioma patient whose treatment included an IDH1 peptide vaccine. CDR3 loop: CASSRGQGTNEKLFF. The CDR3 DNA reads TGTGCCAGCAGTCGTGGACAGGGTACTAATGAAAAACTGTTTTTT.